The present entry profiles one T cell receptor beta chain with its context. Germline CDR1 is MNHNS and CDR2 is SASEGT. The CDR3 spans 15 residues. The data were obtained in a study of cytomegalovirus exposure and HLA in healthy donors. Every donor was a healthy person donating bone marrow. In the PCR, 60 Vbeta and 13 Jbeta primers were used. The data were produced by immunoSEQ multiplex PCR, yet TCRdb's version contains in-frame clones alone and is incomplete. The profile shows 80,000 or so clones, over 65% of them singletons. This chain connects TRBV6-1 to TRBJ2-5; perhaps TRBD2 as D (6 bases). The J call may be in error: the DNA end matches TRBJ2-7 better. The specimen sequenced was PBMCs. The receptor's source is a man aged 45-65 years in good health and CMV-seropositive. CDR3 protein: CASSEQVGSRYEQYF. The CDR3 DNA follows: TGTGCCAGCAGTGAACAGGTCGGGAGCAGATACGAGCAGTACTTC.